The rows below give T cell receptor beta chains drawn from one sample of a study of shared clonotypes between healthy human individuals. This table comes from immunoSEQ multiplex PCR, and its TCRdb copy is limited to in-frame clones, with some not included. The top ten hold approximately 0.1% of the sample, which has some 630,000 clones, 95% to 96% seen once. The sample taken for sequencing was naive CD8+ T cells sorted from blood. These receptors were obtained from a woman aged 25 to 45 in good health. The CDR3 runs from the conserved cysteine through the conserved F or W. Each record gives: V gene, J gene, D gene, clone size, CDR3 DNA, CDR3 protein. The D gene is left open where the match is weak. Size values are once, few and many counts, or a class for expanded clones, and some rows have none.

TRBV2	TRBJ1-2	TRBD1	.	TGTGCCAGCACCCTACTTCGGACAGGGGGCTATGGCTACACCTTC	CASTLLRTGGYGYTF
TRBV10-2	TRBJ1-1	.	.	TGCGCCAGCAGTGAAACCTCCCGGGGGGGGAACACTGAAGCTTTCTTT	CASSETSRGGNTEAFF
TRBV27	TRBJ1-1	.	.	TGTGCCAGCAGTAGGGGGGGGAACACTGAAGCTTTCTTT	CASSRGGNTEAFF
TRBV5-4	TRBJ2-1	.	.	TGTGCCAGCAGTACGCCTAACGGGAGAGACAATGAGCAGTTCTTC	CASSTPNGRDNEQFF
TRBV4-2	TRBJ1-5	.	.	TGTGCCAGCAGCCCCTTAGGAGGCAATCAGCCCCAGCATTTT	CASSPLGGNQPQHF
TRBV30	TRBJ2-7	.	.	TGTGCCTGGACCGTTGGAGGGGTTGGGGCCGAGCAGTACTTC	CAWTVGGVGAEQYF
TRBV10-3	TRBJ2-5	.	.	TGTGCCATCAGTGATACTAACCAAGAGACCCAGTACTTC	CAISDTNQETQYF
TRBV13	TRBJ2-1	.	.	TGTGCCAGCAGCTTGAGTGGCAATGAGCAGTTCTTC	CASSLSGNEQFF
TRBV7-9	TRBJ1-1	.	.	TGTGCCAGCAGCTCAGGGTCTCGGGAGGGGTACACTGAAGCTTTCTTT	CASSSGSREGYTEAFF
TRBV2	TRBJ1-1	.	.	TGTGCCAGCAGTGGGACTGTGAACACTGAAGCTTTCTTT	CASSGTVNTEAFF
TRBV5-6	TRBJ2-6	.	.	TGTGCCAGCACCTCGGTGGGAAGTGGGGCCAACGTCCTGACTTTC	CASTSVGSGANVLTF
TRBV7-9	TRBJ2-7	.	once	TGTGCCAGCAGCTCGGACTCAAAGCCAGACGAGCAGTACTTC	CASSSDSKPDEQYF
TRBV6-5	TRBJ2-7	.	.	TGTGCCAGCAGTTACTCGCAAGGGGTAGTCTCCTACGAGCAGTACTTC	CASSYSQGVVSYEQYF
TRBV4-1	TRBJ1-1	.	.	TGCGCCAGCAGCCAAGTCGGATGGCCAGGGACGTGGGGATCTGAAGCTTTCTTT	CASSQVGWPGTWGSEAFF
TRBV28	TRBJ2-7	TRBD2	.	TGTGCCAGCAGTCCCGCCCTAGCGGGGTCCTACGAGCAGTACTTC	CASSPALAGSYEQYF
TRBV5-5	TRBJ1-5	TRBD1	.	TGTGCCAGCAGCCCCCGACAGGGTGGGGGCGGCGAGCCCCAGCATTTT	CASSPRQGGGGEPQHF
TRBV11-2	TRBJ2-1	TRBD2	.	TGTGCCAGCAGCTTATCGTTGTTTCGGCGGGAGGGCCCGAATGAGCAGTTCTTC	CASSLSLFRREGPNEQFF
TRBV9	TRBJ2-3	TRBD2	.	TGTGCCAGCAGCGTAGTCTCTAGCGGGATAATGGGCACAGATACGCAGTATTTT	CASSVVSSGIMGTDTQYF
TRBV6-5	TRBJ2-2	.	.	TGTGCCAGCAGTTATAGTATCGAGGTTCCCGGGGAGCTGTTTTTT	CASSYSIEVPGELFF
TRBV7-8	TRBJ2-3	.	once	TGTGCCAGCAGCTTAGCTGGCTCAGGAACAGATACGCAGTATTTT	CASSLAGSGTDTQYF
TRBV5-1	TRBJ2-5	TRBD1	.	TGCGCCAGCAGCTTCGCCCCCCAGGACAGGCAAGAGACCCAGTACTTC	CASSFAPQDRQETQYF
TRBV29-1	TRBJ2-7	.	.	TGCAGCGTTGATTCCGCGTCAGGGGATACCTACGAGCAGTACTTC	CSVDSASGDTYEQYF
TRBV19	TRBJ2-6	.	.	TGTGCCAGTAGTATTCCATGGGGAGCTGGGGCCAACGTCCTGACTTTC	CASSIPWGAGANVLTF
TRBV28	TRBJ1-1	.	.	TGTGCCAGCAGTTTAGGAGTGATCACTGAAGCTTTCTTT	CASSLGVITEAFF
TRBV2	TRBJ1-1	.	.	TGTGCCAGCAGTGAGACGACCTCCAACACTGAAGCTTTCTTT	CASSETTSNTEAFF
TRBV19	TRBJ2-3	.	.	TGTGCCAGTAGTAGCGGGCCTAGCACAGATACGCAGTATTTT	CASSSGPSTDTQYF
TRBV9	TRBJ2-3	TRBD1	.	TGTGCCAGCAGCGCCCCAGGGGGAGGCACAGATACGCAGTATTTT	CASSAPGGGTDTQYF
TRBV2	TRBJ1-4	.	.	TGTGCCAGCAGTGAAGCGGGGTGGGTTCAGGAAAAACTGTTTTTT	CASSEAGWVQEKLFF
TRBV28	TRBJ2-2	.	.	TGTGCCATCCAGGGGTTACACGGGGAGCTGTTTTTT	CAIQGLHGELFF
TRBV5-1	TRBJ2-7	.	.	TGCGCCAGCAGCCCGGACGTCTACGAGCAGTACTTC	CASSPDVYEQYF
TRBV5-4	TRBJ2-7	.	once	TGTGCCAGCAGCTTGGCCTTACAGAGCCACGAGCAGTACTTC	CASSLALQSHEQYF
TRBV29-1	TRBJ2-1	.	.	TGCAGCGTATATACAGGGTATGAGCAGTTCTTC	CSVYTGYEQFF
TRBV6-5	TRBJ2-7	TRBD1	.	TGTGCCAGCAGGGGACAGGGGACGTACGAGCAGTACTTC	CASRGQGTYEQYF
TRBV11-2	TRBJ2-5	.	.	TGTGCCAGCAGCTTAGTGACTAGTAGGTTCCAAGAGACCCAGTACTTC	CASSLVTSRFQETQYF
TRBV30	TRBJ2-7	TRBD1	.	TGTGCCTGGAGTATCGGACAGGGCTACGAGCAGTACTTC	CAWSIGQGYEQYF
TRBV27	TRBJ2-7	.	.	TGTGCCAGCAGTTTAAAAGGGCTATGGCGCTACGAGCAGTACTTC	CASSLKGLWRYEQYF
TRBV5-4	TRBJ1-3	.	.	TGTGCCAGCAGCTTGGAATACGGGTCCAGGGCTGGAAACACCATATATTTT	CASSLEYGSRAGNTIYF
TRBV29-1	TRBJ2-4	TRBD2	.	TGCAGCGTTGAAGAGGGCACTAGCGGGAACATTCAGTACTTC	CSVEEGTSGNIQYF
TRBV10-3	TRBJ1-1	TRBD1	.	TGTGCCAGTCTCTCCACACAGGGGGCTGACACTGAAGCTTTCTTT	CASLSTQGADTEAFF
TRBV5-4	TRBJ1-1	.	.	TGTGCCAGCAGCCCGGACCGCCAGATGAACACTGAAGCTTTCTTT	CASSPDRQMNTEAFF
TRBV27	TRBJ2-1	.	.	TGTGCCAGCAGTTTATCCGGCGGCACCTACAATGAGCAGTTCTTC	CASSLSGGTYNEQFF
TRBV28	TRBJ1-1	.	.	TGTGCCAGCAGTGTGAGGAACACTGAAGCTTTCTTT	CASSVRNTEAFF